This TCR beta chain was recorded in a study of T-cell reconstitution after alpha-beta-depleted transplantation in children. This clonotype was counted ten times or more. Its matching antigen is unknown. Study-wide points: Roughly two months post-transplant, alpha-beta T cells reportedly originated from several hundred graft clones that had expanded. By one year post-transplant, T-cell counts and diversity largely arose from T cells that were newly produced.

CDR3 length: 15 amino acids. The junction had 2 bases not matched to a gene; V was cut back by 1 base and J by 3 bases. Germline V gene sequence: CDR1 SGHRS, CDR2 YFSETQ. The authors prepared the TCRbeta library with unique molecular identifiers. TCRdb redid the calling of the PCR reads with MiXCR, one entry per CDR3 protein. The sample has nearly 250,000 distinct CDR3 sequences; roughly 7.7% are singletons. The specimen comprised PBMCs, mostly from graft donor cells, sampled 180 days after TCRalphabeta/CD19-depleted stem cell transplant. The receptor was derived from a male patient under 18 who had a stem cell transplant for acute lymphoblastic leukemia, so the T cells may come from the graft donor. The chain links TRBV5-1 to TRBJ2-1; 9 nucleotides align to TRBD1. CDR3 in DNA: TGCGCCAGCAGCTTGAGGGACAGGGTCTACAATGAGCAGTTCTTC. Residues: CASSLRDRVYNEQFF.